Shown below are 9 T cell receptor beta chains from a single sample sequenced in a study of cytomegalovirus exposure and HLA in healthy donors. PCR was performed using 60 Vbeta and 13 Jbeta primers. The protocol was immunoSEQ multiplex PCR, while the TCRdb copy is restricted to in-frame clones and leaves out a portion. The sample has more than 80,000 clones, 78% seen once. The sequenced sample was PBMCs. These receptor sequences come from a woman aged 40 to 49 in good health and CMV-seropositive.

The chain combines TRBV19 with TRBJ1-3, with TRBD1 matching 9 bases. V was clipped by 7 bases and J by 4 bases; unmatched bases: 8. The CDR3 is 15 residues long. The germline CDR1 and CDR2 sequences are LNHDA and SQIVND (reference sequence). CDR3 DNA: TGTGCCAGTACGACAGGGGGTGCGAAAGGAAACACCATATATTTT. This encodes CASTTGGAKGNTIYF.

The genes are TRBV2 and TRBJ2-2; tentative D call: TRBD1 (6 bases). The germline V and J ends were trimmed by 3 bases and 8 bases, with 10 bases remaining between them. The CDR3 covers 13 residues. The germline CDR1 and CDR2 sequences are SNHLY and FYNNEI. CDR3: CASSDLRGGELFF. The CDR3 nucleotides read TGTGCCAGCAGTGATCTGAGGGGGGGGGAGCTGTTTTTT. The full variable domain, in which reference TRBV2 and TRBJ2-2 provide the parts outside the CDR3, is EPEVTQTPSHQVTQMGQEVILRCVPISNHLYFYWYRQILGQKVEFLVSFYNNEISEKSEIFDDQFSVERPDGSNFTLKIRSTKLEDSAMYFCASSDLRGGELFFGEGSRLTVL.

This clone was recorded a few times. This sequence joins TRBV29-1 and TRBJ2-7; D uncertain. With 7 bases removed from V and 0 bases from J, the gap between germline ends came to 10 bases. Germline-derived CDR1 and CDR2 are SQVTM and ANQGSEA. The CDR3 runs to 12 residues. CDR3 in amino acids: CSASYDSYEQYF. For the CDR3, the DNA is TGCAGCGCCAGTTACGACTCCTACGAGCAGTACTTC.

The chain couples TRBV5-1 to TRBJ2-3; D call uncertain. Germline CDR1 SGHRS, CDR2 YFSETQ. The V and J ends lost 4 bases and 0 bases respectively, with 15 bases between them. The CDR3 consists of 16 residues. The CDR3 coding sequence is TGCGCCAGCAGCCCCCCCTTGGAGCATAGCACAGATACGCAGTATTTT. Translated: CASSPPLEHSTDTQYF.

The CDR3 DNA follows: TGTGCCAGCAGTTTTTCCGCATACAGGGGCGAGACCCAGTACTTC. Protein sequence: CASSFSAYRGETQYF. The chain joins TRBV28 to TRBJ2-5, with 7 bases matching TRBD1. This CDR3 comprises 15 residues. Germline V gene sequence: CDR1 MDHEN, CDR2 SYDVKM. J was trimmed by 5 bases and V by 3 bases; bases with no gene match: 9. Looking up the rest from reference TRBV28 and TRBJ2-5 gives the full variable domain: DVKVTQSSRYLVKRTGEKVFLECVQDMDHENMFWYRQDPGLGLRLIYFSYDVKMKEKGDIPEGYSVSREKKERFSLILESASTNQTSMYLCASSFSAYRGETQYFGPGTRLLVL.

This rearrangement joins TRBV4-1 to TRBJ2-2; 10 nucleotides match TRBD2. J gave up 8 bases and V 0 bases, and 6 bases lay outside the gene matches. CDR1 MGHRA and CDR2 YSYEKL come from the germline V gene. This CDR3 contains 16 residues. CDR3 amino acids: CASSQELAGLGGELFF. The CDR3 DNA sequence: TGCGCCAGCAGCCAAGAACTAGCGGGGCTGGGGGGGGAGCTGTTTTTT.

The chain is built from TRBV9 and TRBJ1-2; D not certain. This CDR3 is built from 15 residues. Per germline, CDR1 SGDLS and CDR2 YYNGEE. V was clipped by 0 bases and J by 3 bases, with 12 bases between them. CDR3 DNA: TGTGCCAGCAGCGTAGATGAGGGAGTATACTATGGCTACACCTTC. Its protein is CASSVDEGVYYGYTF.

This clone came up once. The CDR3 DNA reads as TGCGCCAGCAGCTTATCAGGTCAAGAGACCCAGTACTTC. Protein: CASSLSGQETQYF. This chain joins TRBV5-1 and TRBJ2-5, with D unclear. V was trimmed by 2 bases and J by 2 bases, leaving 7 bases between them. Germline CDR1 is SGHRS and CDR2 is YFSETQ. This CDR3 is built from 13 residues.

The V gene is TRBV30, the J gene TRBJ2-5, with TRBD2 matching 13 bases. The CDR3 sequence is 14 residues long. Losses at the gene ends were 1 base for V and 7 bases for J; bases not matched to a gene: 3. CDR1 and CDR2 (germline): GTSNPN, SVGIG (reference sequence). The CDR3 region is CAWSGTSGSLTQYF. CDR3 coding DNA: TGTGCCTGGAGTGGGACTAGCGGGAGTTTGACCCAGTACTTC.